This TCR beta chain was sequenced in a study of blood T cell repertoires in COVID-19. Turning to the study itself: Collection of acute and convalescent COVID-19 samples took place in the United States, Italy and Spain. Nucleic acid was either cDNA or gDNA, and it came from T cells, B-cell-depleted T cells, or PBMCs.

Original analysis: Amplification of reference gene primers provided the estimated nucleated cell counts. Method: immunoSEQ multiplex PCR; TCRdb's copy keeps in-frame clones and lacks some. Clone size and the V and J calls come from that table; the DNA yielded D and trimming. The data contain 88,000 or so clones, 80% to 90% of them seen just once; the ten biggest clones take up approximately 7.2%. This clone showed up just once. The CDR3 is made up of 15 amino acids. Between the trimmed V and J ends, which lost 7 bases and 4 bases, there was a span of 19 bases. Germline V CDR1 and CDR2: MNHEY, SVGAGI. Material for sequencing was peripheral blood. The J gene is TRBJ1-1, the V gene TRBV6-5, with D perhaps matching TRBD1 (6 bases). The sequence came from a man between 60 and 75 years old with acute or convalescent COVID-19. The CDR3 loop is CASIDGQPKVTEAFF. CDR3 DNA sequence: TGTGCCAGCATCGACGGACAGCCCAAAGTCACTGAAGCTTTCTTT.